This TCR beta chain is from a study of control samples from healthy donors and cancer patients. The CDR3 loop spans 15 amino acids. With 3 bases removed from V and 0 bases from J, the gap between germline ends came to 10 bases. CDR1 and CDR2 from the germline V gene are MNHEY and SMNVEV (reference sequence). The protocol was immunoSEQ multiplex PCR, while the TCRdb copy is restricted to in-frame clones and leaves out a portion. The sample includes just under 80,000 clones, roughly 89% of them seen just once. The TCR originated in a woman between 55 and 75 years old with head and neck cancer. The chain carries TRBV27 and TRBJ2-3; D possibly corresponds to TRBD1 (6 bases). The sequenced sample was PBMCs. The CDR3 protein is CASSFRGGSTDTQYF. In nucleotides, the CDR3 is TGTGCCAGCAGTTTCAGGGGTGGGAGCACAGATACGCAGTATTTT.